The 14 T cell receptor beta chains below come from one sample, sequenced in a study of Ad26.COV2.S vaccination and SARS-CoV-2 variants. Treatment in this sample: 15 to 20 received Ad26.COV2.S at low or high dose, single or two shots; roughly five received placebo; per-sample allocation not given. The study sampled participants on day 63 after the first vaccine or placebo injection. Here immunoSEQ multiplex PCR was the method, and the copy in TCRdb shows in-frame clones only, minus some. This sample has under 300,000 clones; around nine tenths occur once, and the top ten carry roughly 3%. This sample comprised peripheral blood, obtained in a trial of Ad26.COV2.S vaccine versus placebo. Receptors originate from a person between 18 and 65 years old who received the Ad26.COV2.S COVID-19 vaccine or a placebo.

The chain recombines TRBV7-9 with TRBJ1-4, with D perhaps TRBD1 (6 bases). Germline values: CDR1 SEHNR, CDR2 FQNEAQ (reference sequence). The V end was cut by 1 base, the J end by 7 bases, with 19 bases between. CDR3 length: 17 amino acids. The CDR3 reads CASSLGDNSWFGEKLFF. The CDR3 DNA is TGTGCCAGCAGCTTAGGGGACAATTCGTGGTTCGGTGAAAAACTGTTTTTT.

This rearrangement joins TRBV5-4 to TRBJ2-5, with D unclear. CDR1 and CDR2 (germline): SGHNT, YYREEE (reference sequence). The V end was cut by 3 bases, the J end by 1 base, with 10 bases between. This CDR3 region has 14 residues. Written as DNA, the CDR3 is TGTGCCAGCAGCTCCCCCGACCTCCAAGAGACCCAGTACTTC. Its protein is CASSSPDLQETQYF.

The chain couples TRBV6-1 to TRBJ2-1; the D call may be TRBD1 or TRBD2 (5 bases each). V was cut by 2 bases and J by 6 bases, with 17 bases left in between. Per germline, CDR1 MNHNS and CDR2 SASEGT. The CDR3 runs to 16 residues. The CDR3 DNA follows: TGTGCCAGCAGTGAACCAGGGAGTGGTAGGTCCAATGAGCAGTTCTTC. Translated, it gives CASSEPGSGRSNEQFF.

This rearrangement joins TRBV2 to TRBJ1-2; weak D call: TRBD1 (6 bases). Deletions cut 6 bases from V and 4 bases from J, with 12 bases between. Germline V gives CDR1 SNHLY, CDR2 FYNNEI. The CDR3 consists of 13 residues. In DNA, the CDR3 is TGTGCCAGCAGAACTACAGGGTTCTATGGCTACACCTTC. It translates to CASRTTGFYGYTF.

The rearrangement uses TRBV30 and TRBJ1-5, with unresolved D. Trimming stripped 2 bases from V and 0 bases from J, with 8 bases between. The CDR3 consists of 14 residues. The germline gives CDR1 GTSNPN, CDR2 SVGIG (reference sequence). The CDR3 coding sequence is TGTGCCTGGAGTCCCCTCGTTAGCAATCAGCCCCAGCATTTT. This translates into CAWSPLVSNQPQHF.

The rearrangement uses TRBV3-1 (or the pseudogene TRBV3-2) and TRBJ2-2; a possible D gene is TRBD1 (6 bases). CDR3 length equals 14 residues. Trimming took 11 bases from V and 2 from J, leaving 15 bases between them. Germline V CDR1 and CDR2: LGHDT, YNNKEL (reference sequence). CDR3 in amino acids: CAASGDKNTGELFF. In nucleotides, the CDR3 is TGTGCCGCCTCTGGGGACAAAAACACCGGGGAGCTGTTTTTT.

The gene calls are TRBV20-1 and TRBJ2-4, with D perhaps matching TRBD2 (6 bases). CDR3 size: 22 residues. V shed 3 bases and J shed 3 bases, with 36 bases lying between them. CDR1 and CDR2 from the germline V gene are DFQATT and SNEGSKA (reference sequence). CDR3 nucleotide sequence: TGCAGTGCTAGTACCCCCGGGGCGCGTCGGTCCCGGGAGAAGTTAGACAAAAACATTCAGTACTTC. Protein: CSASTPGARRSREKLDKNIQYF.

The J gene is TRBJ2-3, the V gene TRBV24-1, with TRBD2 matching over 11 bases. The CDR3 is 16 amino acids. Losses at the gene ends were 3 bases for V and 3 bases for J; bases not matched to a gene: 4. CDR1 is KGHDR and CDR2 is SFDVKD in the germline V gene. The CDR3 bases are TGTGCCACCAGTGATCCTAGCGGGGGGTCGACAGATACGCAGTATTTT. It yields the protein CATSDPSGGSTDTQYF.

This chain joins TRBV7-9 and TRBJ1-4; D remains unclear. The CDR3 length is 16 residues. V shed 1 base and J shed 4 bases, with 13 bases lying between them. Germline V gene data show CDR1 as SEHNR and CDR2 as FQNEAQ (reference sequence). The CDR3 DNA follows: TGTGCCAGCAGCTTAGATAAGGCAGGATATAATGAAAAACTGTTTTTT. It is translated as CASSLDKAGYNEKLFF.

The V call is TRBV14, the J call TRBJ1-4; D gene ambiguous. The CDR3 runs to 12 residues. Trimming took off 1 base at V and 10 bases at J, with 7 bases between the two ends. The V gene's germline CDR1 is SGHDN and CDR2 FVKESK. This CDR3 is CASSQGNGKLFF. In nucleotides, the CDR3 is TGTGCCAGCAGCCAAGGAAACGGAAAACTGTTTTTT.

The V gene is TRBV6-1, the J gene TRBJ2-3, with 9 bases identical to TRBD2. The V and J ends lost 2 bases and 0 bases, in that order; junction bases with no gene match: 12. CDR1 and CDR2 from the germline V gene are MNHNS and SASEGT. The CDR3 has 19 amino acids. The chain's CDR3 is CASSERAGGPYLSTDTQYF. The CDR3 DNA reads TGTGCCAGCAGTGAACGGGCGGGAGGGCCGTACCTTAGCACAGATACGCAGTATTTT.

The chain links TRBV11-2 to TRBJ2-7; D not resolved. The CDR3 length is 12 residues. Looked up from germline, CDR1 is SGHAT and CDR2 is FQNNGV. Trimming shortened V by 2 bases and J by 3 bases, and 5 bases separated the two germline ends. For the CDR3, the DNA is TGTGCCAGCAGCTTATCGGGCTACGAGCAGTACGTC. Translating it yields CASSLSGYEQYV.

Turning to this clone: The identical CDR3 is also encoded by other nucleotide sequences in the sample. The chain recombines TRBV7-8 with TRBJ1-2; no clear D. The ends were cut back, 1 base at V and 8 bases at J, with 5 bases in the middle. CDR3 length: 11 residues. CDR1 and CDR2 (germline): SGHVS, FQNEAQ. This CDR3 is CASSLGRGYTF. The DNA of the CDR3 is TGTGCCAGCAGCTTAGGGAGGGGCTACACCTTC.

The chain uses TRBV24-1 and TRBJ1-6, with D unclear. The CDR3 extends over 9 amino acids. From germline, CDR1 is KGHDR and CDR2 SFDVKD. Trimming cost V 5 bases and J 13 bases, with 2 bases left between them. The chain's CDR3 is CATSAPLHF. The DNA of the CDR3 is TGTGCCACCAGTGCCCCCCTCCACTTT.